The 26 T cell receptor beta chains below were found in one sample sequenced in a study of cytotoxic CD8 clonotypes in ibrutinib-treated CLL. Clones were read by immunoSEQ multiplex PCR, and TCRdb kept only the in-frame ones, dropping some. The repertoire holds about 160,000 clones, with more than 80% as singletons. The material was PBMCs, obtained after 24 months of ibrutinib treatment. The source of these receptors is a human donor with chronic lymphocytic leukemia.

The CDR3 loop is CASSLRSAVNTEAFF. The CDR3, as DNA: TGTGCCAGCAGTTTAAGGTCCGCTGTGAACACTGAAGCTTTCTTT. This sequence joins TRBV28 and TRBJ1-1; D gene uncertain. V lost 2 bases to trimming and J lost 0 bases, with 10 bases between them. This CDR3 has 15 amino acids. The V gene's germline CDR1 is MDHEN and CDR2 SYDVKM.

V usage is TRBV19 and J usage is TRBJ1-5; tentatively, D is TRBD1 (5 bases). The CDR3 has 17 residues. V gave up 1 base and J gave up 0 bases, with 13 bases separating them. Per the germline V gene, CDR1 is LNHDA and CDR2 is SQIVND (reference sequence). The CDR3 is CASSIGQGGYSNQPQHF. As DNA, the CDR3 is TGTGCCAGTAGTATAGGGCAGGGCGGTTATAGCAATCAGCCCCAGCATTTT.

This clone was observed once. CDR3 residues: CASSRSGGGNEQYF. In DNA form, the CDR3 reads TGTGCCAGCAGCCGATCTGGAGGGGGGAACGAGCAGTACTTC. This sequence joins TRBV7-9 and TRBJ2-7; TRBD1 or TRBD2 may be the D gene (6 bases each). CDR3 length: 14 residues. In germline, CDR1 is SEHNR, CDR2 FQNEAQ (reference sequence). The V end lost 5 bases, the J end lost 5 bases, and 16 bases lay between the germline ends.

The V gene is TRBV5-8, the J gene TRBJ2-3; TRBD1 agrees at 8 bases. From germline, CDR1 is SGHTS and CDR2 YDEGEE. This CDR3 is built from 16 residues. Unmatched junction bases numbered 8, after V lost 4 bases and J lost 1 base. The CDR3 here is CASSREQGDGTDTQYF. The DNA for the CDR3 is TGTGCCAGCAGCCGGGAACAGGGGGATGGCACAGATACGCAGTATTTT.

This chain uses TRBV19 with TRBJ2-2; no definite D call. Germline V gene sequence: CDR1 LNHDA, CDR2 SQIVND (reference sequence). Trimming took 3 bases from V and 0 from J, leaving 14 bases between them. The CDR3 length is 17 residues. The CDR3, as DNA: TGTGCCAGTAGTATCCGAGATAGCATTACGAACACCGGGGAGCTGTTTTTT. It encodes CASSIRDSITNTGELFF.

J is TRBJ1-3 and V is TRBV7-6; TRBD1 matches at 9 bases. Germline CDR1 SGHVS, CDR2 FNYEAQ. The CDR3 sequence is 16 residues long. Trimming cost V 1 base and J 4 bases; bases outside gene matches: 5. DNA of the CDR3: TGTGCCAGCAGCTTAGATGGACAGGGGTACGGAAACACCATATATTTT. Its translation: CASSLDGQGYGNTIYF.

The CDR3 DNA sequence: TGTGCCAGCAGCTCGGGGGCGGTAGATACGCAGTATTTT. Translation: CASSSGAVDTQYF. This sequence joins TRBV7-3 and TRBJ2-3; the D call may be TRBD1 or TRBD2 (6 bases each). The V gene's germline CDR1 is SGHTA and CDR2 FQGTGA. The CDR3 length is 13 residues. The V gene lost 4 bases and the J gene lost 5 bases, with 10 bases spanning the gap.

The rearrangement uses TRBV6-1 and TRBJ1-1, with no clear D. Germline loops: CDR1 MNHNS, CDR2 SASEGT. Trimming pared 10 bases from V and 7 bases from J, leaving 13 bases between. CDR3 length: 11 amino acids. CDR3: CATPKSGEAFF. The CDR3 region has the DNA TGTGCCACCCCGAAATCGGGTGAAGCTTTCTTT.

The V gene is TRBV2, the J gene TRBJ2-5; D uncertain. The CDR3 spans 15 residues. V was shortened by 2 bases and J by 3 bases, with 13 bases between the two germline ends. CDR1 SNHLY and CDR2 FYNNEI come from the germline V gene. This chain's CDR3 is CASSESLQKKETQYF. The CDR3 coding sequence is TGTGCCAGCAGTGAATCGCTCCAAAAGAAAGAGACCCAGTACTTC.

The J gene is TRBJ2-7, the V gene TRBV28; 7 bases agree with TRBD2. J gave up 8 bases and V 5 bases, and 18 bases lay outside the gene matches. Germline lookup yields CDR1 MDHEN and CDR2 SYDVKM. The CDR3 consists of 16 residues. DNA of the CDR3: TGTGCCAGCAGTCTCCGGGACTACACAAACGGGGGAAAGCAGTACTTC. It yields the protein CASSLRDYTNGGKQYF.

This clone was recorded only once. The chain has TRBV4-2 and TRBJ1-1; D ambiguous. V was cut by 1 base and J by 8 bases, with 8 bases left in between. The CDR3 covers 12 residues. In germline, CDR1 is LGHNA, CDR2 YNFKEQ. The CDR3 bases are TGTGCCAGCAGCCAAGTACAGAAGGAAGCTTTCTTT. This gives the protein CASSQVQKEAFF.

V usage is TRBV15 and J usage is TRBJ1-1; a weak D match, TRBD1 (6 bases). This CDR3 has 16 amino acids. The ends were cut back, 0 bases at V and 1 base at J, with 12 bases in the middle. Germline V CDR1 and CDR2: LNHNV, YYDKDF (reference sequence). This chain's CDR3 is CATSREGGLWNTEAFF. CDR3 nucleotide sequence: TGTGCCACCAGCAGAGAAGGGGGGTTGTGGAACACTGAAGCTTTCTTT.

The DNA for the CDR3 is TGTGCCAGCAGCCCACAGGGGCTGAACACTGAAGCTTTCTTT. It translates to CASSPQGLNTEAFF. This chain connects TRBV5-4 to TRBJ1-1; 7 bases are shared with TRBD1. From germline, CDR1 is SGHNT and CDR2 YYREEE (reference sequence). V trimming: 4 bases; J trimming: 0 bases; junction bases outside the gene matches: 3. The CDR3 contains 14 residues.

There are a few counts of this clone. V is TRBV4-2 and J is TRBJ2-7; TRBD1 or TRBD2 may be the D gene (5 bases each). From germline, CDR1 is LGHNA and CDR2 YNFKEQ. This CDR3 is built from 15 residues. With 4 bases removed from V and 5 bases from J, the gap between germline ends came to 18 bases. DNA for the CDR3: TGTGCCAGCAGCCTAGGGGCCGGGGAAAGGAACGAGCAGTACTTC. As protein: CASSLGAGERNEQYF.

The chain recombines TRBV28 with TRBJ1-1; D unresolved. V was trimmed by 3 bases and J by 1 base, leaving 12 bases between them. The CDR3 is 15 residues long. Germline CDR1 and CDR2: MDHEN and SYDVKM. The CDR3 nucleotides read TGTGCCAGCAGTTTTCTCGGTACGGGGAACACTGAAGCTTTCTTT. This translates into CASSFLGTGNTEAFF.

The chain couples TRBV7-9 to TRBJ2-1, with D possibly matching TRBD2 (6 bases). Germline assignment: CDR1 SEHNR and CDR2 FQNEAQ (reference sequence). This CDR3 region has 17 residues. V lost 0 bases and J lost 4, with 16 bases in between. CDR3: CASSLARVRDEYNEQFF. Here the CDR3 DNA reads TGTGCCAGCAGCTTAGCTCGGGTGCGGGATGAGTACAATGAGCAGTTCTTC.

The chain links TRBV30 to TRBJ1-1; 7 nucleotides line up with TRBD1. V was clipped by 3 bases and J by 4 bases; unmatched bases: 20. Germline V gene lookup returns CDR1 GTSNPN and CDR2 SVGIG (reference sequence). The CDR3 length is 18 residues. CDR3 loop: CAWRDNYRGLGLSTEAFF. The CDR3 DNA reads TGTGCCTGGAGGGATAACTACAGGGGTTTAGGGTTGAGCACTGAAGCTTTCTTT.

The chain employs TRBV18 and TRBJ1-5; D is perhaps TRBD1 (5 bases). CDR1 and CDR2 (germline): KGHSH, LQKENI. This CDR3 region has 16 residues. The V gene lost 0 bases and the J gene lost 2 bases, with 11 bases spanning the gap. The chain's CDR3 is CASSPPGRVGNQPQHF. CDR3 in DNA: TGTGCCAGCTCACCACCGGGGCGGGTAGGCAATCAGCCCCAGCATTTT. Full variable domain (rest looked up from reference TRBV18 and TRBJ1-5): NAGVMQNPRHLVRRRGQEARLRCSPMKGHSHVYWYRQLPEEGLKFMVYLQKENIIDESGMPKERFSAEFPKEGPSILRIQQVVRGDSAAYFCASSPPGRVGNQPQHFGDGTRLSIL.

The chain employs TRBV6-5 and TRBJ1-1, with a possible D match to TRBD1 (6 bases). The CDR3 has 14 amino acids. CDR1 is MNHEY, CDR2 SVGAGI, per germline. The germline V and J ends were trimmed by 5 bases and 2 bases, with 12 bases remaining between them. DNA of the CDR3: TGTGCCAGCAGTGGAAGGACAGTTAACACTGAAGCTTTCTTT. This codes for CASSGRTVNTEAFF.

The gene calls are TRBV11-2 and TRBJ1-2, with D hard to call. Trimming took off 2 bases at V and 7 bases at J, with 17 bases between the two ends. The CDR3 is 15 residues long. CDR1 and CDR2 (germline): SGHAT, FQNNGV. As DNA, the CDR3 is TGTGCCAGCAGCTTATTTGTTGGCGGGTCTTTTGGCTACACCTTC. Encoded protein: CASSLFVGGSFGYTF.

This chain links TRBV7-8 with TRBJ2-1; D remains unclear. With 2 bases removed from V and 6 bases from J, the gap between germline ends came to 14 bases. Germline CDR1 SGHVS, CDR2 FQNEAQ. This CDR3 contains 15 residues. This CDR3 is CASSLPYLGTNEQFF. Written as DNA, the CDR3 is TGTGCCAGCAGCTTACCGTACCTGGGAACCAATGAGCAGTTCTTC.

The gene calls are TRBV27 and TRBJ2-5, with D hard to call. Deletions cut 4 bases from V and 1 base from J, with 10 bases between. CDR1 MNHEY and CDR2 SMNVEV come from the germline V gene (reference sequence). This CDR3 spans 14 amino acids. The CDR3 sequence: CASSSARSQETQYF. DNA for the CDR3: TGTGCCAGCAGTTCGGCACGGTCCCAAGAGACCCAGTACTTC.

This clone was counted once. Here the CDR3 DNA reads TGTGCCAGCAGCTTACCGGGGAGACAAGAGACCCAGTACTTC. This translates into CASSLPGRQETQYF. V gene TRBV7-9 combines with J gene TRBJ2-5; D perhaps matches TRBD2 (5 bases). V lost 2 bases and J 2 bases, leaving 9 bases between the germline ends. The germline gives CDR1 SEHNR, CDR2 FQNEAQ (reference sequence). The CDR3 contains 14 residues.

CDR3 residues: CASRADAGHNEKLFF. In DNA form, the CDR3 reads TGCGCCAGCCGCGCCGATGCAGGACACAATGAAAAACTGTTTTTT. The chain carries TRBV5-1 and TRBJ1-4, with D possibly TRBD1 on 5 matching bases. Germline CDR1 and CDR2: SGHRS and YFSETQ. V lost 7 bases and J lost 5, with 18 bases in between. This CDR3 region has 15 residues. The whole variable domain, filled in from reference TRBV5-1 and TRBJ1-4, reads KAGVTQTPRYLIKTRGQQVTLSCSPISGHRSVSWYQQTPGQGLQFLFEYFSETQRNKGNFPGRFSGRQFSNSRSEMNVSTLELGDSALYLCASRADAGHNEKLFFGSGTQLSVL.

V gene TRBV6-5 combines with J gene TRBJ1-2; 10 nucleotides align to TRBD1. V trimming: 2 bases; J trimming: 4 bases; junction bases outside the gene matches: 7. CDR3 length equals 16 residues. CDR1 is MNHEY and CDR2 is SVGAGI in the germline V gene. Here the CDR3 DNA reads TGTGCCAGCAGTTACCTACGGACAGGGGGTGGCTATGGCTACACCTTC. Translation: CASSYLRTGGGYGYTF.

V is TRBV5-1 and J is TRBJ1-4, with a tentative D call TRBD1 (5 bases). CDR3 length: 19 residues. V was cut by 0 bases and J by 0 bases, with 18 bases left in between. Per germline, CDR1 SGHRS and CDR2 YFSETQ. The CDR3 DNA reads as TGCGCCAGCAGCTTGGCACCCGCCAGGGCGGCGGCAACTAATGAAAAACTGTTTTTT. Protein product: CASSLAPARAAATNEKLFF.